Listed below are T cell receptor beta chains from one sample, sequenced in a study of regulatory and conventional T cells in RAG deficiency. Assay: immunoSEQ multiplex PCR; the TCRdb copy retains only in-frame clones and omits some. Of over 10,000 clones in the sample, about 92% were seen once. This same sample was also taken into another study, of regulatory T cells.

Sequencing was carried out using CD4+ effector T cells sorted from blood. These receptors were obtained from a human donor in good health. The CDR3 runs from the conserved cysteine through the conserved F or W. Each record gives: CDR3 length, D gene, clone size, J gene, V gene, CDR3 DNA, CDR3 protein. D genes are given only for firm matches. Part of the rows lack a size; the others show once, few, many or a class for expanded clones.

CDR3 length: 15
D gene: NA
clone size: once
J gene: TRBJ1-1
V gene: TRBV13
CDR3 DNA: TGTGCCAGCAGCTTAGGCCTTACAGGGAACACTGAAGCTTTCTTT
CDR3 protein: CASSLGLTGNTEAFF

CDR3 length: 14
D gene: NA
clone size: NA
J gene: TRBJ1-3
V gene: TRBV27
CDR3 DNA: TGTGCCAGCAGGAAGACAGGCTCTGGAAACACCATATATTTT
CDR3 protein: CASRKTGSGNTIYF

CDR3 length: 13
D gene: TRBD1
clone size: NA
J gene: TRBJ2-7
V gene: TRBV9
CDR3 DNA: TGTGCCAGCAGCGGGAGGACAGGGGGCGAGCAGTACTTC
CDR3 protein: CASSGRTGGEQYF

CDR3 length: 13
D gene: TRBD1
clone size: NA
J gene: TRBJ2-7
V gene: TRBV29-1
CDR3 DNA: TGCAGCGTCGCGGACAGGGTTTCCTACGAGCAGTACTTC
CDR3 protein: CSVADRVSYEQYF

CDR3 length: 15
D gene: NA
clone size: NA
J gene: TRBJ2-2
V gene: TRBV6-6
CDR3 DNA: TGTGCCAGCAGTTACGGAGACAGACTCACCGGGGAGCTGTTTTTT
CDR3 protein: CASSYGDRLTGELFF

CDR3 length: 15
D gene: TRBD1
clone size: NA
J gene: TRBJ2-1
V gene: TRBV5-1
CDR3 DNA: TGCGCCAGCAGCTTGATAACAGGGGGGCCCCGGGAGCAGTTCTTC
CDR3 protein: CASSLITGGPREQFF

CDR3 length: 14
D gene: NA
clone size: NA
J gene: TRBJ2-1
V gene: TRBV5-1
CDR3 DNA: TGCGCCAGCAGCTTAGGGGAAACCTACAATGAGCAGTTCTTC
CDR3 protein: CASSLGETYNEQFF

CDR3 length: 11
D gene: NA
clone size: NA
J gene: TRBJ2-5
V gene: TRBV2
CDR3 DNA: TGTGCCAGCAGCCTTCAAGAGACCCAGTACTTC
CDR3 protein: CASSLQETQYF

CDR3 length: 15
D gene: TRBD2
clone size: NA
J gene: TRBJ2-5
V gene: TRBV19
CDR3 DNA: TGTGCCAGTAGTAGCCTAGCGGGAGGGCCTGAGACCCAGTACTTC
CDR3 protein: CASSSLAGGPETQYF

CDR3 length: 16
D gene: TRBD1
clone size: NA
J gene: TRBJ1-6
V gene: TRBV5-4
CDR3 DNA: TGTGCCAGCAGCTTGGACAGGGGAACCTATAATTCACCCCTCCACTTT
CDR3 protein: CASSLDRGTYNSPLHF

CDR3 length: 14
D gene: TRBD1
clone size: NA
J gene: TRBJ1-5
V gene: TRBV2
CDR3 DNA: TGTGCCAGCACAGGGGGCGCGTTCTATCAGCCCCAGCATTTT
CDR3 protein: CASTGGAFYQPQHF

CDR3 length: 15
D gene: TRBD2
clone size: NA
J gene: TRBJ2-1
V gene: TRBV4-2
CDR3 DNA: TGTGCCAGCAGCCAAGTATCTAGCGGAAACAATGAGCAGTTCTTC
CDR3 protein: CASSQVSSGNNEQFF

CDR3 length: 18
D gene: NA
clone size: NA
J gene: TRBJ1-5
V gene: TRBV19
CDR3 DNA: TGTGCCAGTAGTATAGGGGGGCCCCACGGGGGGAGAAATCAGCCCCAGCATTTT
CDR3 protein: CASSIGGPHGGRNQPQHF

CDR3 length: 15
D gene: TRBD1
clone size: NA
J gene: TRBJ2-1
V gene: TRBV4-2
CDR3 DNA: TGTGCCAGCAGCCCCCCGGGACAGGGGATCAATGAGCAGTTCTTC
CDR3 protein: CASSPPGQGINEQFF

CDR3 length: 14
D gene: NA
clone size: NA
J gene: TRBJ2-3
V gene: TRBV30
CDR3 DNA: TGTGCCTGGAGCTCCCGGAGTCCCCCAGATACGCAGTATTTT
CDR3 protein: CAWSSRSPPDTQYF

CDR3 length: 14
D gene: NA
clone size: NA
J gene: TRBJ2-7
V gene: TRBV9
CDR3 DNA: TGTGCCAGCAGCGTAGAACTCGCTTCCTACGAGCAGTACTTC
CDR3 protein: CASSVELASYEQYF

CDR3 length: 16
D gene: TRBD2
clone size: NA
J gene: TRBJ2-5
V gene: TRBV4-1
CDR3 DNA: TGCGCCAGCAGCCAAGATCGGACTAGCGTGTGGGAGACCCAGTACTTC
CDR3 protein: CASSQDRTSVWETQYF

CDR3 length: 14
D gene: NA
clone size: NA
J gene: TRBJ2-5
V gene: TRBV7-9
CDR3 DNA: TGTGCCAGCAGCGGTGGACAGTACCAAGAGACCCAGTACTTC
CDR3 protein: CASSGGQYQETQYF

CDR3 length: 14
D gene: NA
clone size: NA
J gene: TRBJ1-2
V gene: TRBV25-1
CDR3 DNA: TGTGCCAGCAGTGCGTCGGGCGCTAACTATGGCTACACCTTC
CDR3 protein: CASSASGANYGYTF

CDR3 length: 12
D gene: NA
clone size: NA
J gene: TRBJ1-1
V gene: TRBV25-1
CDR3 DNA: TGTGCCAGCAGTGTAAAGGGAACTGAAGCTTTCTTT
CDR3 protein: CASSVKGTEAFF

CDR3 length: 14
D gene: TRBD1
clone size: NA
J gene: TRBJ1-1
V gene: TRBV6-1
CDR3 DNA: TGTGCCAGCAGTTCTCGACAGGGTGGTACTGAAGCTTTCTTT
CDR3 protein: CASSSRQGGTEAFF

CDR3 length: 15
D gene: NA
clone size: NA
J gene: TRBJ2-1
V gene: TRBV9
CDR3 DNA: TGTGCCAGCAGCGTAGAGTCTCAGATTTACAATGAGCAGTTCTTC
CDR3 protein: CASSVESQIYNEQFF

CDR3 length: 14
D gene: NA
clone size: NA
J gene: TRBJ2-1
V gene: TRBV19
CDR3 DNA: TGTGCCAGTAGCGTTCAGGCCAGCTACAATGAGCAGTTCTTC
CDR3 protein: CASSVQASYNEQFF

CDR3 length: 14
D gene: TRBD1
clone size: NA
J gene: TRBJ1-1
V gene: TRBV18
CDR3 DNA: TGTGCCAGCTCACCGCCGGGACAGGGAAATGAAGCTTTCTTT
CDR3 protein: CASSPPGQGNEAFF

CDR3 length: 16
D gene: NA
clone size: NA
J gene: TRBJ2-3
V gene: TRBV25-1
CDR3 DNA: TGTGCCAGCAGTGAGACGCTGGTTCCGGGGTCAGATACGCAGTATTTT
CDR3 protein: CASSETLVPGSDTQYF

CDR3 length: 14
D gene: NA
clone size: NA
J gene: TRBJ1-2
V gene: TRBV6-5
CDR3 DNA: TGTGCCAGCAGTTACTCGCAGGCCCCTTATGGCTACACCTTC
CDR3 protein: CASSYSQAPYGYTF

CDR3 length: 15
D gene: TRBD1
clone size: NA
J gene: TRBJ2-1
V gene: TRBV6-6
CDR3 DNA: TGTGCCAGCAGCCGCGACAGGGATTCCAACAATGAGCAGTTCTTC
CDR3 protein: CASSRDRDSNNEQFF

CDR3 length: 15
D gene: TRBD2
clone size: NA
J gene: TRBJ2-3
V gene: TRBV5-1
CDR3 DNA: TGCGCCAGCAGCGTTACTAGCGCGTACACAGATACGCAGTATTTT
CDR3 protein: CASSVTSAYTDTQYF

CDR3 length: 11
D gene: NA
clone size: NA
J gene: TRBJ1-2
V gene: TRBV6-6
CDR3 DNA: TGTGCCAGCAGTTCGGGGTCCGGCTACACCTTC
CDR3 protein: CASSSGSGYTF

CDR3 length: 14
D gene: NA
clone size: NA
J gene: TRBJ1-6
V gene: TRBV5-1
CDR3 DNA: TGCGCCAGCAGAAAGACAGGAGCCGATTCACCCCTCCACTTT
CDR3 protein: CASRKTGADSPLHF

CDR3 length: 14
D gene: NA
clone size: NA
J gene: TRBJ2-3
V gene: TRBV4-1
CDR3 DNA: TGCGCCAGCAGCCAGATAATTACCACAGATACGCAGTATTTT
CDR3 protein: CASSQIITTDTQYF